This T cell receptor beta chain was observed in a study of cytomegalovirus exposure and HLA in healthy donors. The study ran its PCR with 60 Vbeta and 13 Jbeta primers. Some clones are missing from TCRdb's copy, which holds only in-frame ones; the method was immunoSEQ multiplex PCR. The sample has about 150,000 clones; about three quarters are singletons. Sequencing was done on a sample of PBMCs. The receptor's source is a woman in her thirties or forties in good health and CMV-seropositive.

The CDR3 reads CASSATTGASEAFF. The CDR3 DNA sequence: TGTGCCAGCAGTGCCACGACAGGGGCATCTGAAGCTTTCTTT. The chain recombines TRBV6-4 with TRBJ1-1; 8 bases are a match to TRBD1. CDR3 length: 14 residues. Germline V lookup: CDR1 MRHNA, CDR2 SNTAGT. The V segment lost 4 bases and the J segment 6 bases; nucleotides outside the gene matches: 7.